Included here is one T cell receptor (beta chain) sequence, with context. The antigen it recognizes is unknown. Qualities for individual bases were not recorded, and no much larger clone is one base off. This specimen comes from a study of blood T cells in healthy people across ages (dated by TCRdb to the mid-2010s). About the full investigation: In model experiments, template switching captured roughly one uniquely barcoded TCR beta cDNA molecule for every two T cells. To track age-related changes in TCR beta repertoire diversity, the study relied on deep sequencing normalized with unique cDNA molecular identifiers. Donors were grouped into four age groups: young (average roughly 16 years), middle-aged (approximately 41), aged (roughly 67) and long-lived (approximately 75). To avoid experimental bias, donors of different ages were randomly spread across the sequencing lanes. For two donors (one aged 18 to 30 and one aged 80 or older), the study analyzed two additional independent replicas of 1 million unique cDNA reads from the same blood draw. Overall study results and their limits: Since profiling was done on bulk unsorted PBMCs, naive and antigen-experienced compartments could not be conclusively compared. Compared with the aged group, more naive CD4+ T cells, fewer expanded clones and increased TCR diversity were shown by the long-lived group, suggesting age selection. A strong correlation was found between observed TCR beta diversity and the percentage of naive T cells measured by flow cytometry. Estimates of total diversity from one million sequenced T cells were regarded as lower bounds and underestimates. As age increased, observed TCR beta diversity per million T cells dropped in a roughly linear way, and a significant reduction was already evident by age 40. Because the CMV infection status of the donors was unknown, age-related changes in expanded clonotypes may potentially have been confounded.

The CDR1 and CDR2 encoded by the germline V gene are SGHTA and FQGNSA. The cysteine opens and the phenylalanine closes a CDR3 of 15 amino acids. The sequence is cut down to CDR3 DNA, 45 bases in frame from base 1. V is reduced by 4 bases and J by 1 base, leaving a spacing of 14 bases between them. The library came from 5' RACE. The data were produced on an Illumina HiSeq 2500. A second PCR of about 6 to 12 cycles was performed with a sample-barcoded 5' primer and a J-beta primer mix. A template-switch 5' adaptor carrying 12 random nucleotides introduced a unique molecular identifier onto each TCR beta cDNA molecule. At least 2.5 million CDR3-containing paired-end reads were obtained from each sample. All of the RNA was converted into first-strand cDNA using the Mint cDNA synthesis kit, with a TRBC-specific oligonucleotide serving as the primer. Following uracil-DNA glycosylase treatment, all cDNA underwent a first 18-cycle PCR with the universal primers M1SS and BC2_uni_R. The original pipeline was this. For normalization, 1 million high-quality reads, each with a distinct molecular identifier, were randomly selected from each sample. Reads with shared molecular identifiers were discarded instead of being binned into consensus sequences. MiTCR, run with a Q25 quality threshold and the strictest error-elimination algorithm, handled CDR3 identification, clonotype clustering and error correction. A nonparametric unseen species model with Euler transformation was used to estimate lower-bound total TCR beta diversity. TCRdb trimmed the raw reads at Q25, called clones with MiXCR and kept productive beta chains. Every distinct CDR3 protein forms one entry, paired with its most common genes and DNA. The V and J calls shown here were made by TCRdb, not taken from the authors' results. Here the sample has some 730,000 distinct CDR3 sequences; around a fifth occur a single time. Clones ranked in the top ten supply about 20% of the sample.

The roughly 39 donors, aged about 6 to 95 years, were systemically healthy Caucasian individuals from Russia. Each donor gave ten milliliters of peripheral blood, drawn into EDTA-treated Vacutainer tubes. Ficoll-Paque density-gradient centrifugation was used to isolate PBMCs, with at least 6 million per sample. Trizol reagent was used to extract total RNA from the PBMCs, yielding at least 5 micrograms per sample. For every donor, an aliquot of PBMCs went through flow cytometry to measure the percentages of naive CD45RAhigh/CD27high T cells. Rearrangement joined TRBV7-2 to TRBJ2-7, and the D gene may be TRBD2, 6 bases matching. This receptor was identified in a man in his sixties or seventies in good health. Sequenced input: blood. The CDR3 loop reads CASSSFAGRSYEQYF. The bases are TGTGCCAGCAGCTCGTTTGCGGGACGATCCTACGAGCAGTACTTC.